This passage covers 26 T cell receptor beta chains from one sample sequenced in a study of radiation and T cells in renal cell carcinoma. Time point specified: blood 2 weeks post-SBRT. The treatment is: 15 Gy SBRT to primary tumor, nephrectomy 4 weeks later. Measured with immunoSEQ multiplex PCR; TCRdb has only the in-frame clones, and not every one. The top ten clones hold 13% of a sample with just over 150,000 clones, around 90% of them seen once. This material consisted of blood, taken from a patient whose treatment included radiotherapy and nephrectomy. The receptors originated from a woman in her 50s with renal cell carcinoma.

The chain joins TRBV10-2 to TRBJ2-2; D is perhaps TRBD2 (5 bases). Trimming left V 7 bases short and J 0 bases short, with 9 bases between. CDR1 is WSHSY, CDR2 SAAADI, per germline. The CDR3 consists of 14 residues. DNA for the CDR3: TGCGCCAGCACGGAGCGGCCGAACACCGGGGAGCTGTTTTTT. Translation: CASTERPNTGELFF.

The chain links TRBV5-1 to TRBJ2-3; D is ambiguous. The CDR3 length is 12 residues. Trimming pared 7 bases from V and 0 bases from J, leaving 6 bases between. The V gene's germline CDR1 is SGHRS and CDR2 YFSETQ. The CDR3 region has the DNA TGCGCCAGCGGGTACAGCACAGATACGCAGTATTTT. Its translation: CASGYSTDTQYF.

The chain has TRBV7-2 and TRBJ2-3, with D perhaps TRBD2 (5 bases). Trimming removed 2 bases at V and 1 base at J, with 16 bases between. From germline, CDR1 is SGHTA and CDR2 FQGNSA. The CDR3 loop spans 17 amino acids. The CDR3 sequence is CASSLWRAAVGTDTQYF. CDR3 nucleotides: TGTGCCAGCAGCTTATGGCGGGCGGCCGTTGGCACAGATACGCAGTATTTT.

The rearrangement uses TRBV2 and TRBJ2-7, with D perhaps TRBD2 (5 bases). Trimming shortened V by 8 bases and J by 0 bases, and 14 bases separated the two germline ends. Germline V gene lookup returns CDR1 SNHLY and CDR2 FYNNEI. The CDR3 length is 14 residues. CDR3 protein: CASVAPGGSYEQYF. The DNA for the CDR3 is TGTGCCAGCGTAGCGCCTGGAGGCTCCTACGAGCAGTACTTC.

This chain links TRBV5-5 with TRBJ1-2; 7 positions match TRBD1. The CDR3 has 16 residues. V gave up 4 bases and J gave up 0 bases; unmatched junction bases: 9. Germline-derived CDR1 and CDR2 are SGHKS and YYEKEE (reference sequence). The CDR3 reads CASSVAGTVTNYGYTF. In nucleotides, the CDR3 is TGTGCCAGCAGCGTTGCCGGGACAGTAACTAACTATGGCTACACCTTC.

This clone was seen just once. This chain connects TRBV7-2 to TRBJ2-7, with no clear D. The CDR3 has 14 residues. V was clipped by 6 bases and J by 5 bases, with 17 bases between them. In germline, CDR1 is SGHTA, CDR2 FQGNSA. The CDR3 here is CASSFPGSRNEQYF. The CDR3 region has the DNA TGTGCCAGCAGTTTTCCGGGTTCCCGCAACGAGCAGTACTTC.

This CDR3 is CASSRGREETQYF. CDR3 bases: TGTGCCAGCAGCCGTGGACGAGAAGAGACCCAGTACTTC. The chain recombines TRBV4-2 with TRBJ2-5; D unresolved. Germline lookup yields CDR1 LGHNA and CDR2 YNFKEQ. The V end was cut by 4 bases, the J end by 3 bases, with 9 bases between. The CDR3 extends over 13 amino acids.

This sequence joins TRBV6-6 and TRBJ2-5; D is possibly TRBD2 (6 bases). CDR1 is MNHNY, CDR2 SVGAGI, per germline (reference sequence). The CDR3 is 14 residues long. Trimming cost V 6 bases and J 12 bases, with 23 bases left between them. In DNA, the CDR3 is TGTGCCAGCAGCCCCGTGTATCGGAGCCGGGGGAAGTACTTC. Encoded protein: CASSPVYRSRGKYF.

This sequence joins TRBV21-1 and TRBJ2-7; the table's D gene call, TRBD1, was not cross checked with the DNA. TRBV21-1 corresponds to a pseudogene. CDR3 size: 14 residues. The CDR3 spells CASSLRHSSYEQYF. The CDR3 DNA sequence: TGTGCCAGCAGCCTGCGACACAGCTCCTACGAGCAGTACTTC.

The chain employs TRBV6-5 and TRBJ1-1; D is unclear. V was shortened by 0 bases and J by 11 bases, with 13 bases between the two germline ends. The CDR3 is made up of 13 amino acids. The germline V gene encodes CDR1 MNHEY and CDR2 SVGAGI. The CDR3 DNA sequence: TGTGCCAGCAGTTACTCGAGGACCAACGGCGCTTTCTTT. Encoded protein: CASSYSRTNGAFF.

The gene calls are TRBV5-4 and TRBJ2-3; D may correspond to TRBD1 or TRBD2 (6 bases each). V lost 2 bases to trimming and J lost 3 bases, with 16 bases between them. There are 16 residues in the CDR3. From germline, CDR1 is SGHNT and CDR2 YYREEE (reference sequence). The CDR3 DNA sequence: TGTGCCAGCAGCTTAACCCTGGGGGGCCCAACAGATACGCAGTATTTT. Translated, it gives CASSLTLGGPTDTQYF. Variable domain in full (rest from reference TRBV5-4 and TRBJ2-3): ETGVTQSPTHLIKTRGQQVTLRCSSQSGHNTVSWYQQALGQGPQFIFQYYREEENGRGNFPPRFSGLQFPNYSSELNVNALELDDSALYLCASSLTLGGPTDTQYFGPGTRLTVL.

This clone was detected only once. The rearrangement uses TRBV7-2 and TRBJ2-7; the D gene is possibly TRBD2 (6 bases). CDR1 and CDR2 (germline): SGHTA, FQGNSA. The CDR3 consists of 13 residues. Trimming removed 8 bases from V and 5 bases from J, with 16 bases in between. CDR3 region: CASGRAGIDEQYF. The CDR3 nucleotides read TGTGCCAGCGGTAGGGCGGGGATCGACGAGCAGTACTTC.

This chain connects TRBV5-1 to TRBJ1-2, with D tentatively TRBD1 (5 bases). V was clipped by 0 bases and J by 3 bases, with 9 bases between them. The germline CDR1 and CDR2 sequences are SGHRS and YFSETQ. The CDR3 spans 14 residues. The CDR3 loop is CASSLGQTDYGYTF. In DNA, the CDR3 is TGCGCCAGCAGCTTGGGACAGACGGACTATGGCTACACCTTC. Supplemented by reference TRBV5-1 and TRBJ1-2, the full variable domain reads KAGVTQTPRYLIKTRGQQVTLSCSPISGHRSVSWYQQTPGQGLQFLFEYFSETQRNKGNFPGRFSGRQFSNSRSEMNVSTLELGDSALYLCASSLGQTDYGYTFGSGTRLTVV.

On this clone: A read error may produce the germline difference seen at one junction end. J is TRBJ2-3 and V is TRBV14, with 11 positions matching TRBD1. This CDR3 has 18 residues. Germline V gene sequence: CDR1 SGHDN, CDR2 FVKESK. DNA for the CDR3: TGTGCCAGCAGCGAGCCCCTACTGGACAGGGGGCGGTCAGATACACAGTATTTT. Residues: CASSEPLLDRGRSDTQYF.

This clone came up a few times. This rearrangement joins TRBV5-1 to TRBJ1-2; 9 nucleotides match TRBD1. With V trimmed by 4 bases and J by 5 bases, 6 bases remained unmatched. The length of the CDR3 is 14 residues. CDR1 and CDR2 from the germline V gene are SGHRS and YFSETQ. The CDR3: CASSTEGQGYGYTF. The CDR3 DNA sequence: TGCGCCAGCAGCACAGAGGGACAGGGATATGGCTACACCTTC.

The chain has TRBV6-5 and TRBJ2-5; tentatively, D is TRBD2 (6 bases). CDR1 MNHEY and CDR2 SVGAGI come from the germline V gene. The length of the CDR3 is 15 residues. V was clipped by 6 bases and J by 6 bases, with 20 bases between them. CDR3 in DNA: TGTGCCAGCAGGGTACTTAGCGGCCTAGTAAAGACCCAGTACTTC. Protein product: CASRVLSGLVKTQYF.

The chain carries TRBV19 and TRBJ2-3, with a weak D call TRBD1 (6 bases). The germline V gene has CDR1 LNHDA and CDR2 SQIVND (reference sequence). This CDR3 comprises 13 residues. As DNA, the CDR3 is TGTGCGACAGGCCTGGCTAGCACAGATACGCAGTATTTT. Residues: CATGLASTDTQYF.

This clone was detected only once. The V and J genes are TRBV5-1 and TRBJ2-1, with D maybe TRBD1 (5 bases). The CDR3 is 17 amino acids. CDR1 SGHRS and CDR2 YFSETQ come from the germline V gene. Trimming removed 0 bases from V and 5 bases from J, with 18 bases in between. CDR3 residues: CASSLAGLPGQHNEQFF. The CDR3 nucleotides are TGCGCCAGCAGCTTGGCCGGGCTACCAGGGCAACACAATGAGCAGTTCTTC.

The DNA of the CDR3 is TGTGCCAGCAGCCACGCCGGGACAAGGATCGATGAAAAACTGTTTTTT. Its protein product is CASSHAGTRIDEKLFF. The chain uses TRBV4-2 and TRBJ1-4, with a possible D match to TRBD1 (6 bases). CDR1 LGHNA and CDR2 YNFKEQ come from the germline V gene. The CDR3 is 16 amino acids. Deletions cut 3 bases from V and 6 bases from J, with 17 bases between.

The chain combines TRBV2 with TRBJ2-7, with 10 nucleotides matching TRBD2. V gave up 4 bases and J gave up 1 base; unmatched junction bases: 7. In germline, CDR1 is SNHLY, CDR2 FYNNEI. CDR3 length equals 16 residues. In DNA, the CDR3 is TGTGCCAGCAGTGCCACTACTAGCGGGGTTTCCTACGAGCAGTACTTC. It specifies CASSATTSGVSYEQYF. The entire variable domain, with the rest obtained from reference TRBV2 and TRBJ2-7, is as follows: EPEVTQTPSHQVTQMGQEVILRCVPISNHLYFYWYRQILGQKVEFLVSFYNNEISEKSEIFDDQFSVERPDGSNFTLKIRSTKLEDSAMYFCASSATTSGVSYEQYFGPGTRLTVT.

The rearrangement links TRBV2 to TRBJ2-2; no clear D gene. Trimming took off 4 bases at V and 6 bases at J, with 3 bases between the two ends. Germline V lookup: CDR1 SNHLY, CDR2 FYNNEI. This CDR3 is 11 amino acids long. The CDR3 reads CASSVAGELFF. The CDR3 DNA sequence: TGTGCCAGCAGTGTGGCCGGGGAGCTGTTTTTT.

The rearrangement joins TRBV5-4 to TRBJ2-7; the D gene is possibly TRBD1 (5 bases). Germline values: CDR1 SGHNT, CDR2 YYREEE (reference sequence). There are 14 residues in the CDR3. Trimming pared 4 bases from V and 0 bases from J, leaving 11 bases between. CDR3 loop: CASSPTAYSYEQYF. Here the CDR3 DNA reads TGTGCCAGCAGCCCGACAGCTTACTCCTACGAGCAGTACTTC.

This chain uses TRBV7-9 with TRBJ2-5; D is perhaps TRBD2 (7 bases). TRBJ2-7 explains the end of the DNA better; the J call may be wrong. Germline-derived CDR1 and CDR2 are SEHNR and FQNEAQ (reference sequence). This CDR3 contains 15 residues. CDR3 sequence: CASSLGRGASYEQYF. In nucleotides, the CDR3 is TGTGCCAGCAGCTTGGGTCGGGGGGCCTCCTACGAGCAGTACTTC.

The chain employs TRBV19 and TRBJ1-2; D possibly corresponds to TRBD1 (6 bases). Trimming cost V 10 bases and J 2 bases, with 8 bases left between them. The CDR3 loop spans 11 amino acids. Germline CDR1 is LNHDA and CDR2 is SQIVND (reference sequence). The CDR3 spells CATTGNYGYTF. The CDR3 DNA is TGTGCCACCACAGGGAACTATGGCTACACCTTC.

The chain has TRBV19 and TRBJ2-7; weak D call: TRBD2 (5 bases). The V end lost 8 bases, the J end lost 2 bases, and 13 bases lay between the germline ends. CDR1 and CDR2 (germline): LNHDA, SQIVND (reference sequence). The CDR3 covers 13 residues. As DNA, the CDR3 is TGTGCCAGTGGGGAGACCGGGGCCTACGAGCAGTACTTC. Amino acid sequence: CASGETGAYEQYF.

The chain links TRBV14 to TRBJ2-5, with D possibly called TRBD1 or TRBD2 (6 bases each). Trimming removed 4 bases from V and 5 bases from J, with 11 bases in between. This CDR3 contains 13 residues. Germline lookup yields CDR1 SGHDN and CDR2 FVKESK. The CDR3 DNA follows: TGTGCCAGCAGCCTGGGGGGCTGGGAGACCCAGTACTTC. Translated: CASSLGGWETQYF.